Following are 29 T cell receptor beta chains from one sample sequenced in a study of T cell repertoires in cytomegalovirus infection. Which antigens these TCRs recognize remains unknown. Each CDR3 protein gets one entry after TCRdb re-called the reads with MiXCR. The repertoire holds about 570,000 distinct CDR3 sequences, with under 45% as singletons. Source: cultured PBMCs, taken from culture after CMV antigen stimulation. These TCRs come from a human donor in good health (CMV status not recorded). Some clones in this sample may be carry-over from other donors' samples.

V is TRBV9 and J is TRBJ2-7; D gene uncertain. Germline CDR1 SGDLS, CDR2 YYNGEE. This CDR3 is 15 amino acids long. Deletions cut 2 bases from V and 2 bases from J, with 14 bases between. The CDR3 coding sequence is TGTGCCAGCAGCGTGCGCAGCTCCCATCCCTACGAGCAGTACTTC. Its translation: CASSVRSSHPYEQYF.

V usage is TRBV18 and J usage is TRBJ2-3; either TRBD1 or TRBD2 may supply D (5 bases each). The CDR3 contains 13 residues. Between the trimmed V and J ends, which lost 1 base and 4 bases, there was a span of 6 bases. Germline CDR1 KGHSH, CDR2 LQKENI. In nucleotides, the CDR3 is TGTGCCAGCTCACCACGGGACCCAGATACGCAGTATTTT. Amino acids: CASSPRDPDTQYF. The full variable domain, rest sourced from reference TRBV18 and TRBJ2-3, is NAGVMQNPRHLVRRRGQEARLRCSPMKGHSHVYWYRQLPEEGLKFMVYLQKENIIDESGMPKERFSAEFPKEGPSILRIQQVVRGDSAAYFCASSPRDPDTQYFGPGTRLTVL.

This clonotype was seen a few times. This chain joins TRBV7-2 and TRBJ2-3; a possible D gene is TRBD2 (6 bases). Trimming left V 1 base short and J 3 bases short, with 11 bases between. The CDR3 is made up of 15 amino acids. The germline gives CDR1 SGHTA, CDR2 FQGNSA. The CDR3 reads CASSLDVEGTDTQYF. The CDR3, as DNA: TGTGCCAGCAGCTTAGACGTGGAGGGGACAGATACGCAGTATTTT.

The chain is built from TRBV7-6 and TRBJ2-7, with D perhaps assigned TRBD1 or TRBD2 (5 bases each). In germline, CDR1 is SGHVS, CDR2 FNYEAQ. CDR3 length: 15 residues. V lost 0 bases and J lost 6, with 15 bases in between. CDR3: CASSLAQGGTLEQYF. The CDR3 region has the DNA TGTGCCAGCAGCTTAGCGCAGGGTGGGACGCTCGAGCAGTACTTC.

This clonotype occurred a few times. This chain uses TRBV10-3 with TRBJ2-2, with TRBD1 matching 10 bases. The CDR3 totals 14 residues. Germline values: CDR1 ENHRY, CDR2 SYGVKD. The V and J ends lost 6 bases and 6 bases, in that order; junction bases with no gene match: 4. Here the CDR3 DNA reads TGTGCCATCAGGGGGACAGGGGCATCCGGGGAGCTGTTTTTT. It codes for CAIRGTGASGELFF.

Comments on this clonotype: Mismatch with germline at one junction end may stem from a read error. The chain carries TRBV5-3 and TRBJ1-1; weak D call: TRBD1 (5 bases). TRBV5-3 is flagged as an ORF with uncertain function. There are 14 residues in the CDR3. The CDR3 nucleotides are TGTGCCAGCAGCTGGTCCCAGGGAAACACTGAAGCTTTCTTT. This encodes CASSWSQGNTEAFF.

The chain joins TRBV12-3 or TRBV12-4 to TRBJ1-5; possible D gene TRBD1, 6 bases. Trimming removed 6 bases from V and 5 bases from J, with 17 bases in between. The length of the CDR3 is 15 residues. This CDR3 reads CASSPQEGGDQPQHF. Written as DNA, the CDR3 is TGTGCCAGCAGCCCCCAAGAGGGGGGCGATCAGCCCCAGCATTTT.

In this sample, this clonotype turned up once. This chain links TRBV28 with TRBJ1-5, with D uncertain. Germline CDR1 is MDHEN and CDR2 is SYDVKM. The CDR3 covers 13 residues. Trimming shortened V by 2 bases and J by 9 bases, and 11 bases separated the two germline ends. The CDR3 spells CASSLGTVWPQHF. The CDR3 bases are TGTGCCAGCAGTTTAGGTACAGTCTGGCCCCAGCATTTT.

V is TRBV30 and J is TRBJ1-5; no clear D gene. There are 15 residues in the CDR3. Per the germline V gene, CDR1 is GTSNPN and CDR2 is SVGIG (reference sequence). V was shortened by 2 bases and J by 2 bases, with 13 bases between the two germline ends. The chain's CDR3 is CAWSKAFGGNQPQHF. The CDR3 nucleotides are TGTGCCTGGAGTAAGGCTTTCGGGGGCAATCAGCCCCAGCATTTT.

A few counts support this clonotype. The gene calls are TRBV15 and TRBJ2-4; D might be TRBD2 (6 bases). CDR3 length: 15 residues. Trimming took off 2 bases at V and 11 bases at J, with 19 bases between the two ends. CDR1 LNHNV and CDR2 YYDKDF come from the germline V gene (reference sequence). For the CDR3, the DNA is TGTGCCACCAGCAGACCCGACGGAGGGAGGAACCTTCAGTACTTC. Translated: CATSRPDGGRNLQYF.

The rearrangement links TRBV20-1 to TRBJ2-3; 7 positions match TRBD2. V trimming: 0 bases; J trimming: 6 bases; junction bases outside the gene matches: 18. CDR3 length: 18 residues. Germline V gives CDR1 DFQATT, CDR2 SNEGSKA (reference sequence). The DNA for the CDR3 is TGCAGTGCTAGAGATTATATGGGGGGGGTGAGCGGGAAGGATACGCAGTATTTT. Amino acids: CSARDYMGGVSGKDTQYF.

V gene TRBV4-1 combines with J gene TRBJ2-1; 7 positions agree with TRBD2. Germline trimming cut 1 base from V and 5 bases from J; bases unmatched to any gene: 8. The CDR3 extends over 16 amino acids. Germline assignment: CDR1 MGHRA and CDR2 YSYEKL. As DNA, the CDR3 is TGCGCCAGCAGCCAAGTGGGGGGACTACTAGACAATGAGCAGTTCTTC. It yields the protein CASSQVGGLLDNEQFF.

The gene calls are TRBV15 and TRBJ1-4; D not certain. V lost 2 bases to trimming and J lost 5 bases, with 0 bases between them. Looked up from germline, CDR1 is LNHNV and CDR2 is YYDKDF (reference sequence). This CDR3 has 11 amino acids. CDR3: CATSRNEKLFF. DNA for the CDR3: TGTGCCACCAGCAGAAATGAAAAACTGTTTTTT.

This clonotype was found a few times. This chain joins TRBV19 and TRBJ2-1, with 8 bases matching TRBD2. CDR1 and CDR2 (germline): LNHDA, SQIVND (reference sequence). After removal of 7 bases from V and 5 bases from J, the junction contained 10 bases not matched to a gene. The CDR3 spans 15 residues. The CDR3 coding sequence is TGTGCCAGTAAGGGGACTAGTGGTCCCCACAATGAGCAGTTCTTC. This encodes CASKGTSGPHNEQFF.

The chain uses TRBV20-1 and TRBJ2-4; perhaps D is TRBD1 or TRBD2 (5 bases each). V lost 6 bases, J lost 6 bases, and 15 bases lay in between. Germline V gene sequence: CDR1 DFQATT, CDR2 SNEGSKA (reference sequence). The CDR3 is 13 amino acids. The CDR3 spells CSAAEGFGNIQYF. The CDR3 DNA is TGCAGTGCCGCTGAGGGGTTCGGAAACATTCAGTACTTC.

The V call is TRBV7-2, the J call TRBJ2-7, with TRBD2 as a possible D gene (7 bases). V was pared by 6 bases and J by 4 bases, with 16 bases between. The CDR3 length is 14 residues. Germline assignment: CDR1 SGHTA and CDR2 FQGNSA. CDR3 in amino acids: CASREGGGFYEQYF. The CDR3, as DNA: TGTGCCAGCAGAGAGGGAGGGGGGTTTTACGAGCAGTACTTC.

This clonotype was observed a handful of times. The chain combines TRBV7-8 with TRBJ2-5; a possible D gene is TRBD2 (7 bases). This CDR3 is 13 amino acids long. Trimming removed 4 bases at V and 9 bases at J, with 15 bases between. In germline, CDR1 is SGHVS, CDR2 FQNEAQ. CDR3: CASSWDYPGAQYF. CDR3 nucleotides: TGTGCCAGCAGCTGGGACTACCCAGGGGCCCAGTACTTC.

The V and J genes are TRBV7-6 and TRBJ1-6, with a possible D match to TRBD1 (5 bases). V was trimmed by 3 bases and J by 8 bases, leaving 11 bases between them. The germline CDR1 and CDR2 sequences are SGHVS and FNYEAQ. This CDR3 has 14 residues. The CDR3 protein is CASSFGAPHSPLHF. CDR3 nucleotide sequence: TGTGCCAGCAGCTTCGGGGCGCCGCATTCACCCCTCCACTTT. The variable domain in full, completed from reference TRBV7-6 and TRBJ1-6, reads GAGVSQSPRYKVTKRGQDVALRCDPISGHVSLYWYRQALGQGPEFLTYFNYEAQQDKSGLPNDRFSAERPEGSISTLTIQRTEQRDSAMYRCASSFGAPHSPLHFGNGTRLTVT.

This clonotype was picked up many times. This chain connects TRBV7-2 to TRBJ2-5; D is undetermined. Trimming removed 4 bases from V and 5 bases from J, with 20 bases in between. This CDR3 has 16 amino acids. The germline V gene encodes CDR1 SGHTA and CDR2 FQGNSA. CDR3 residues: CASSSPLSEPRETQYF. The CDR3 DNA sequence: TGTGCCAGCAGCTCTCCTCTGTCGGAGCCGAGGGAGACCCAGTACTTC.

This clonotype was detected many times. This sequence joins TRBV7-2 and TRBJ2-7; 8 bases match TRBD2. The germline V gene encodes CDR1 SGHTA and CDR2 FQGNSA. Unmatched junction bases numbered 7, after V lost 4 bases and J lost 2 bases. The CDR3 sequence is 15 residues long. CDR3 bases: TGTGCCAGCAGCTCTACTAGCGGAGGGACCTACGAGCAGTACTTC. It codes for CASSSTSGGTYEQYF.

This clonotype was detected only a few times. V is TRBV11-2 and J is TRBJ2-3; no reliable D call. Germline V gene sequence: CDR1 SGHAT, CDR2 FQNNGV. V was clipped by 5 bases and J by 4 bases, with 10 bases between them. CDR3 length equals 13 residues. As DNA, the CDR3 is TGTGCCAGCAGCCCTCACATGCCAGATACGCAGTATTTT. It translates to CASSPHMPDTQYF.

This chain connects TRBV9 to TRBJ1-6; D call uncertain. Per the germline V gene, CDR1 is SGDLS and CDR2 is YYNGEE. The CDR3 sequence is 13 residues long. V was clipped by 4 bases and J by 8 bases, with 10 bases between them. DNA for the CDR3: TGTGCCAGCAGCTCCGAAGTGGATTCACCCCTCCACTTT. Translated, it gives CASSSEVDSPLHF.

This chain uses TRBV6-5 with TRBJ2-4, with D unresolved. The germline V gene encodes CDR1 MNHEY and CDR2 SVGAGI. The V gene lost 5 bases and the J gene lost 7 bases, with 12 bases spanning the gap. CDR3 length: 13 residues. The CDR3 spells CASSEVELNIQYF. CDR3 sequence (DNA): TGTGCCAGCAGTGAAGTTGAATTGAACATTCAGTACTTC.

The chain links TRBV7-2 to TRBJ1-5; D gene unclear. This CDR3 is 13 amino acids long. Trimming left V 0 bases short and J 9 bases short, with 9 bases between. Germline V lookup: CDR1 SGHTA, CDR2 FQGNSA. CDR3 in amino acids: CASSLADSTPQHF. The CDR3 region has the DNA TGTGCCAGCAGCTTAGCTGACTCGACGCCCCAGCATTTT.

The V gene is TRBV6-1, the J gene TRBJ2-1; 7 bases align to TRBD1. CDR3 length: 17 residues. V was clipped by 6 bases and J by 4 bases; unmatched bases: 15. CDR1 is MNHNS and CDR2 is SASEGT in the germline V gene. The CDR3 loop reads CASRQHTGATSYNEQFF. The CDR3 coding sequence is TGTGCCAGCAGACAACACACAGGGGCCACTTCTTACAATGAGCAGTTCTTC.

The chain couples TRBV7-2 to TRBJ2-7; maybe TRBD2 (5 bases). The V and J ends lost 6 bases and 0 bases respectively, with 15 bases between them. Germline V gene lookup returns CDR1 SGHTA and CDR2 FQGNSA. The CDR3 has 15 residues. CDR3 protein: CASSGELTSSYEQYF. The CDR3 nucleotides are TGTGCCAGCAGTGGGGAGCTTACGAGCTCCTACGAGCAGTACTTC.

The chain couples TRBV14 to TRBJ2-1; unclear D gene. Trimming shortened V by 1 base and J by 10 bases, and 11 bases separated the two germline ends. CDR1 and CDR2 from the germline V gene are SGHDN and FVKESK. The CDR3 contains 13 residues. CDR3 in amino acids: CASSQVGGVEQFF. The CDR3 nucleotides are TGTGCCAGCAGCCAAGTTGGTGGAGTCGAGCAGTTCTTC.

The chain is built from TRBV6-6 and TRBJ1-5; D is possibly TRBD1 (5 bases). Between the trimmed V and J ends, which lost 5 bases and 4 bases, there was a span of 21 bases. Germline values: CDR1 MNHNY, CDR2 SVGAGI (reference sequence). This CDR3 spans 17 amino acids. The CDR3 nucleotides are TGTGCCAGCAGTGTTGGCAGGGAAGGTTGGGGGAATCAGCCCCAGCATTTT. It yields the protein CASSVGREGWGNQPQHF.

Points on this clonotype: A much larger clone lies a single base off, so this may be a read error. The chain combines TRBV7-6 with TRBJ2-5; D possibly matches TRBD1 or TRBD2 (5 bases each). The CDR3 sequence is 18 residues long. Germline CDR1 is SGHVS and CDR2 is FNYEAQ. The V gene lost 5 bases and the J gene lost 3 bases, with 25 bases spanning the gap. The CDR3 here is CASSRPHEGEGTEETQYF. The CDR3 DNA sequence: TGTGCCAGCAGCAGACCCCACGAGGGAGAGGGGACGGAAGAGACCCAGTACTTC.